The rows below give T cell receptor beta chains drawn from one sample of a study of neurological immune-mediated disorders. TCRdb fed the 5' RACE reads into MiXCR, producing one record per CDR3 protein. Among roughly 90,000 distinct CDR3 sequences listed, approximately 3.5% were seen once. Sequencing was carried out using PBMCs. The source is a woman aged 45-60 years with multiple sclerosis. The CDR3 runs from the conserved cysteine through the conserved F or W. The D gene is left open where the match is weak. Size is stated for part of the rows, as once, few or many counts, or as a class when the clone is expanded.

D: TRBD1; V: TRBV5-5; size: .; J: TRBJ1-5; CDR3: CASSEDRGGISNQPQHF; DNA: TGTGCCAGCAGCGAGGACAGGGGTGGGATTAGCAATCAGCCCCAGCATTTT
D: .; V: TRBV9; size: many; J: TRBJ1-2; CDR3: CASSVGVLSTNYGYTF; DNA: TGTGCCAGCAGCGTAGGTGTGCTCTCCACTAACTATGGCTACACCTTC
D: .; V: TRBV7-2; size: many; J: TRBJ2-1; CDR3: CASSLDWATYNEQFF; DNA: TGTGCCAGCAGCTTAGACTGGGCTACCTACAATGAGCAGTTCTTC
D: .; V: TRBV7-9; size: many; J: TRBJ2-2; CDR3: CASSLRIGATGELFF; DNA: TGTGCCAGCAGCTTAAGGATCGGAGCGACCGGGGAGCTGTTTTTT
D: .; V: TRBV20-1; size: many; J: TRBJ2-5; CDR3: CSARLGRPYQETQYF; DNA: TGCAGTGCTCGGCTCGGACGCCCGTACCAAGAGACCCAGTACTTC
D: .; V: TRBV9; size: many; J: TRBJ2-1; CDR3: CASSLISGSYNEQFF; DNA: TGTGCCAGCAGCTTGATTAGCGGCTCCTACAATGAGCAGTTCTTC
D: TRBD1; V: TRBV20-1; size: many; J: TRBJ2-5; CDR3: CSAIRTGGARETQYF; DNA: TGCAGTGCTATTAGAACAGGGGGCGCTCGGGAGACCCAGTACTTC
D: TRBD1; V: TRBV7-9; size: few; J: TRBJ2-7; CDR3: CASSSRDSTYEQYF; DNA: TGTGCCAGCAGCTCACGGGACAGTACCTACGAGCAGTACTTC
D: TRBD1; V: TRBV20-1; size: many; J: TRBJ1-5; CDR3: CSALQGGQPQHF; DNA: TGCAGTGCGCTGCAGGGGGGTCAGCCCCAGCATTTT
D: TRBD1; V: TRBV20-1; size: few; J: TRBJ2-5; CDR3: CSALQGAGRQETQYF; DNA: TGCAGTGCCCTCCAGGGGGCAGGGAGGCAAGAGACCCAGTACTTC
D: .; V: TRBV5-1; size: .; J: TRBJ2-2; CDR3: CASSFTSGRTGELFF; DNA: TGCGCCAGCAGCTTCACTAGTGGTAGGACCGGGGAGCTGTTTTTT
D: .; V: TRBV7-9; size: many; J: TRBJ1-2; CDR3: CASSSQGTNYGYTF; DNA: TGTGCCAGCAGCTCTCAGGGTACCAACTATGGCTACACCTTC
D: TRBD2; V: TRBV7-2; size: many; J: TRBJ2-2; CDR3: CASSQAASGVVGELFF; DNA: TGTGCCAGCAGCCAGGCCGCTAGCGGGGTAGTCGGGGAGCTGTTTTTT
D: TRBD2; V: TRBV6-4; size: many; J: TRBJ2-3; CDR3: CASSAKRGGEDTQYF; DNA: TGTGCCAGCAGTGCCAAGCGGGGGGGTGAAGATACGCAGTATTTT
D: .; V: TRBV7-9; size: many; J: TRBJ1-2; CDR3: CASSHAADYGYTF; DNA: TGTGCCAGCAGCCATGCGGCGGACTATGGCTACACCTTC
D: .; V: TRBV10-3; size: few; J: TRBJ1-2; CDR3: CAISDYSHGYTF; DNA: TGTGCCATCAGTGATTACTCCCATGGCTACACCTTC
D: .; V: TRBV7-9; size: many; J: TRBJ1-4; CDR3: CASSSHGGARVNEKLFF; DNA: TGTGCCAGCAGCTCCCATGGGGGAGCGCGGGTCAATGAAAAACTGTTTTTT
D: TRBD1; V: TRBV28; size: many; J: TRBJ2-1; CDR3: CASSFPGTGRENEQFF; DNA: TGTGCCAGCAGTTTCCCCGGGACAGGGAGGGAGAATGAGCAGTTCTTC
D: .; V: TRBV12-3/TRBV12-4; size: many; J: TRBJ1-6; CDR3: CASSFSEAPNSPLHF; DNA: TGTGCCAGCAGTTTCTCTGAAGCACCCAATTCACCCCTCCACTTT
D: TRBD2; V: TRBV20-1; size: many; J: TRBJ2-3; CDR3: CSAAGGPDTQYF; DNA: TGCAGTGCGGCGGGGGGACCAGATACGCAGTATTTT
D: .; V: TRBV5-1; size: many; J: TRBJ2-3; CDR3: CASSLEGGTDTQYF; DNA: TGCGCCAGCAGCTTGGAGGGGGGCACAGATACGCAGTATTTT
D: TRBD2; V: TRBV5-1; size: many; J: TRBJ2-5; CDR3: CASSLRLGLAGLDETQYF; DNA: TGCGCCAGCAGCTTGCGTCTGGGACTAGCGGGATTAGACGAGACCCAGTACTTC
D: .; V: TRBV20-1; size: many; J: TRBJ1-1; CDR3: CSAPTPRGTNTEAFF; DNA: TGCAGTGCCCCCACCCCGCGGGGGACAAACACTGAAGCTTTCTTT
D: .; V: TRBV29-1; size: many; J: TRBJ2-3; CDR3: CSVRRDFSAVTQYF; DNA: TGCAGCGTTCGCCGGGACTTTTCGGCGGTTACGCAGTATTTT
D: .; V: TRBV4-3; size: many; J: TRBJ1-2; CDR3: CASTGGDGYTF; DNA: TGCGCCAGCACCGGAGGGGATGGCTACACCTTC
D: .; V: TRBV12-3/TRBV12-4; size: many; J: TRBJ2-3; CDR3: CASSPTGGGTQYF; DNA: TGTGCCAGCAGCCCGACCGGAGGAGGTACGCAGTATTTT
D: TRBD1; V: TRBV7-2; size: few; J: TRBJ2-7; CDR3: CASSSPGQGAREQYF; DNA: TGTGCCAGCAGCTCACCGGGACAGGGGGCGCGAGAGCAGTACTTC
D: .; V: TRBV25-1; size: few; J: TRBJ1-5; CDR3: CASSESRAGGQPQHF; DNA: TGTGCCAGCAGTGAATCCCGGGCTGGGGGCCAGCCCCAGCATTTT
D: .; V: TRBV10-3; size: many; J: TRBJ1-3; CDR3: CAISEGLLGNTIYF; DNA: TGTGCCATCAGTGAGGGACTCCTTGGAAACACCATATATTTT
D: .; V: TRBV6-1; size: .; J: TRBJ1-2; CDR3: CASNEAGASFYGYTF; DNA: TGTGCCAGCAACGAGGCCGGGGCGAGCTTCTATGGCTACACCTTC
D: .; V: TRBV7-2; size: many; J: TRBJ1-6; CDR3: CASSLESGRLLHF; DNA: TGTGCCAGCAGCTTAGAATCCGGACGGCTCCTCCACTTT
D: .; V: TRBV5-1; size: many; J: TRBJ1-6; CDR3: CASTLGGSYNSPLHF; DNA: TGCGCCAGCACCCTCGGCGGAAGCTATAATTCACCCCTCCACTTT
D: .; V: TRBV12-3/TRBV12-4; size: many; J: TRBJ2-7; CDR3: CASSLGSGSYEQYF; DNA: TGTGCCAGCAGTTTGGGATCTGGGTCCTACGAGCAGTACTTC
D: .; V: TRBV6-2/TRBV6-3; size: many; J: TRBJ2-1; CDR3: CASSSPGPYNEQFF; DNA: TGTGCCAGCAGTTCGCCAGGACCCTACAATGAGCAGTTCTTC
D: .; V: TRBV7-2; size: many; J: TRBJ2-3; CDR3: CASSTAPTQYF; DNA: TGTGCCAGCAGCACTGCGCCTACGCAGTATTTT
D: .; V: TRBV15; size: many; J: TRBJ2-2; CDR3: CATSRDKGMGELFF; DNA: TGTGCCACCAGCAGAGATAAGGGGATGGGGGAGCTGTTTTTT
D: .; V: TRBV12-3/TRBV12-4; size: many; J: TRBJ2-1; CDR3: CASGEGRSYNEQFF; DNA: TGTGCCAGCGGAGAGGGTCGGTCCTACAATGAGCAGTTCTTC
D: .; V: TRBV14; size: many; J: TRBJ2-5; CDR3: CASSLFPQTQYF; DNA: TGTGCCAGCAGCCTTTTCCCTCAGACCCAGTACTTC
D: TRBD1; V: TRBV6-2/TRBV6-3; size: .; J: TRBJ1-1; CDR3: CASSFGTGRGSAFF; DNA: TGTGCCAGCAGCTTCGGGACAGGGAGGGGATCAGCTTTCTTT
D: TRBD2; V: TRBV7-2; size: many; J: TRBJ2-6; CDR3: CASSLRLAGAISGANVLTF; DNA: TGTGCCAGCAGCTTAAGGCTAGCGGGGGCTATCTCTGGGGCCAACGTCCTGACTTTC
D: .; V: TRBV18; size: many; J: TRBJ2-5; CDR3: CASSPDRETQYF; DNA: TGTGCCAGCTCACCAGACCGGGAGACCCAGTACTTC
D: TRBD1; V: TRBV12-3/TRBV12-4; size: many; J: TRBJ2-1; CDR3: CASRSRDREFF; DNA: TGTGCCAGCAGGTCCCGGGACAGGGAGTTCTTC
D: .; V: TRBV7-6; size: many; J: TRBJ2-5; CDR3: CASSSTLGREETQYF; DNA: TGTGCCAGCAGCTCGACCTTGGGCAGGGAAGAGACCCAGTACTTC
D: TRBD2; V: TRBV20-1; size: many; J: TRBJ2-1; CDR3: CSGPGTSGQPLGGEQFF; DNA: TGCAGTGGCCCAGGGACTAGCGGGCAACCACTCGGGGGTGAGCAGTTCTTC
D: TRBD2; V: TRBV20-1; size: many; J: TRBJ2-3; CDR3: CSAPLGAGGRTDTQYF; DNA: TGCAGTGCTCCCTTAGGAGCGGGGGGGCGCACAGATACGCAGTATTTT
D: .; V: TRBV7-6; size: many; J: TRBJ1-5; CDR3: CASSRRGQPQHF; DNA: TGTGCCAGCAGCCGGAGGGGGCAGCCCCAGCATTTT
D: .; V: TRBV5-1; size: many; J: TRBJ1-4; CDR3: CASSLWTENEKLFF; DNA: TGCGCCAGCAGCTTATGGACGGAAAATGAAAAACTGTTTTTT
D: .; V: TRBV7-9; size: few; J: TRBJ2-2; CDR3: CASSMDSPQFGLFF; DNA: TGTGCCAGCAGCATGGACAGCCCCCAGTTCGGGCTGTTTTTT
D: .; V: TRBV21-1; size: many; J: TRBJ2-3; CDR3: CASSNVRITDTQYF; DNA: TGTGCCAGCAGCAATGTCAGGATCACAGATACGCAGTATTTT
D: TRBD2; V: TRBV4-3; size: many; J: TRBJ2-3; CDR3: CASSQGIKWRGNRTDTQYF; DNA: TGCGCCAGCAGCCAAGGGATCAAGTGGCGGGGGAACCGCACAGATACGCAGTATTTT
D: .; V: TRBV10-2; size: many; J: TRBJ2-7; CDR3: CASSAGRDRKYEQYF; DNA: TGCGCCAGCAGCGCCGGGCGGGACAGAAAATACGAGCAGTACTTC
D: TRBD1; V: TRBV6-5; size: .; J: TRBJ2-2; CDR3: CASSRRTGNTGELFF; DNA: TGTGCCAGCAGTCGCCGGACAGGGAACACCGGGGAGCTGTTTTTT
D: .; V: TRBV5-1; size: many; J: TRBJ1-4; CDR3: CASRSLAGATEKLFF; DNA: TGCGCCAGCAGGTCCCTCGCTGGGGCCACTGAAAAACTGTTTTTT
D: .; V: TRBV5-1; size: many; J: TRBJ2-7; CDR3: CASSPGQTHEQYF; DNA: TGCGCCAGCAGCCCCGGACAGACCCACGAGCAGTACTTC
D: TRBD1; V: TRBV12-3/TRBV12-4; size: many; J: TRBJ1-2; CDR3: CASSTGTGFGYTF; DNA: TGTGCCAGCAGCACAGGGACAGGCTTTGGCTACACCTTC
D: .; V: TRBV11-2; size: many; J: TRBJ2-5; CDR3: CASSSPANTQYF; DNA: TGTGCCAGCAGCTCACCCGCGAATACCCAGTACTTC
D: TRBD2; V: TRBV2; size: .; J: TRBJ2-5; CDR3: CASSTPLLAGGGETQYF; DNA: TGTGCCAGCAGTACCCCCCTTCTAGCGGGGGGGGGAGAGACCCAGTACTTC
D: TRBD2; V: TRBV12-3/TRBV12-4; size: many; J: TRBJ2-1; CDR3: CASTLGLAGISEQFF; DNA: TGTGCCAGCACCTTAGGACTAGCGGGGATTAGTGAGCAGTTCTTC